The 22 T cell receptor beta chains in this list originate from one sample, sequenced in a study of shared clonotypes between healthy human individuals (dated by TCRdb to the early 2020s). The library was obtained by the immunoSEQ multiplex PCR assay. TCRdb retrieved this table from immuneACCESS and kept in-frame rearrangements only. Not all clones are present; in checked studies, unresolved V genes account for under half, and no reason is known for the remainder. In all, the sample holds about 2 million clones, and roughly 95% of those were seen once. The biggest ten clones account for more than 0.95% of the sample. CD8 naive samples consisted of CD45RO-negative cells that were positively selected for CCR7, yielding a CD45RA+CCR7+ population without TemRA cells. The sequencing input was naive CD8+ T cells sorted from blood. The sample's cell subset or site label, in plain terms: CD45RA+CCR7+. The receptor set was obtained from a man aged 18 to 29 in good health.

This chain uses TRBV27 with TRBJ2-1, with D hard to call. The V gene lost 2 bases and the J gene lost 6 bases, with 8 bases spanning the gap. Germline values: CDR1 MNHEY, CDR2 SMNVEV (reference sequence). The CDR3 is made up of 13 amino acids. The CDR3 nucleotides are TGTGCCAGCAGTTTAAAGGGTCCCAATGAGCAGTTCTTC. The encoded protein is CASSLKGPNEQFF.

The genes are TRBV6-6 and TRBJ2-5; 7 bases map to TRBD1. Per germline, CDR1 MNHNY and CDR2 SVGAGI (reference sequence). The CDR3 extends over 16 amino acids. V lost 0 bases to trimming and J lost 4 bases; unmatched junction nucleotides: 8. In nucleotides, the CDR3 is TGTGCCAGCAGTTACTCCCCTAATCGACAGGGAGAGACCCAGTACTTC. The encoded protein is CASSYSPNRQGETQYF.

V usage is TRBV5-6 and J usage is TRBJ1-1; D gene unclear. With 3 bases removed from V and 2 bases from J, the gap between germline ends came to 11 bases. The V gene's germline CDR1 is SGHDT and CDR2 YYEEEE. CDR3 length equals 14 residues. CDR3 sequence (DNA): TGTGCCAGCAGCTATCTGTGGGGAAACACTGAAGCTTTCTTT. Residues: CASSYLWGNTEAFF.

J is TRBJ1-2 and V is TRBV7-8, with D uncertain. Germline assignment: CDR1 SGHVS and CDR2 FQNEAQ. Trimming left V 5 bases short and J 3 bases short, with 13 bases between. The CDR3 has 14 amino acids. The CDR3 DNA reads as TGTGCCAGCAGCCTGGCCACAGACCACTATGGCTACACCTTC. Its translation is CASSLATDHYGYTF.

V and J are TRBV13 and TRBJ2-3; D is ambiguous. V lost 0 bases and J lost 2, with 9 bases in between. The CDR3 is made up of 15 amino acids. Germline lookup yields CDR1 PRHDT and CDR2 FYEKMQ (reference sequence). CDR3 nucleotide sequence: TGTGCCAGCAGCTTAGGACTAACTACCACAGATACGCAGTATTTT. It yields the protein CASSLGLTTTDTQYF. Together with reference TRBV13 and TRBJ2-3, the CDR3 gives the full variable domain: AAGVIQSPRHLIKEKRETATLKCYPIPRHDTVYWYQQGPGQDPQFLISFYEKMQSDKGSIPDRFSAQQFSDYHSELNMSSLELGDSALYFCASSLGLTTTDTQYFGPGTRLTVL.

CDR3 sequence: CASRSSGRGDYEQYF. DNA for the CDR3: TGTGCCAGCAGATCGAGCGGGAGGGGGGACTACGAGCAGTACTTC. V gene TRBV7-2 combines with J gene TRBJ2-7; 10 bases fit TRBD2. The CDR3 spans 15 residues. Per the germline V gene, CDR1 is SGHTA and CDR2 is FQGNSA. Trimming at V came to 6 bases and at J to 3 bases, leaving 8 bases not matched to a gene.

J is TRBJ1-2 and V is TRBV27, with D uncertain. CDR1 and CDR2 (germline): MNHEY, SMNVEV (reference sequence). The CDR3 has 14 residues. V was trimmed by 0 bases and J by 8 bases, leaving 13 bases between them. CDR3 bases: TGTGCCAGCAGTTTATCGAAGGGCAGTTTGGGCTACACCTTC. This sequence encodes CASSLSKGSLGYTF.

The V call is TRBV7-9, the J call TRBJ2-7; D uncertain. This CDR3 is built from 15 residues. The V and J ends lost 5 bases and 4 bases respectively, with 18 bases between them. Germline-derived CDR1 and CDR2 are SEHNR and FQNEAQ (reference sequence). In DNA form, the CDR3 reads TGTGCCAGCAGCGATCTCGAGGAGATGGGGTACGAGCAGTACTTC. It translates to CASSDLEEMGYEQYF.

The genes are TRBV11-2 and TRBJ1-2; D might be TRBD1 (5 bases). The germline V gene has CDR1 SGHAT and CDR2 FQNNGV. The CDR3 has 14 amino acids. The V end was cut by 2 bases, the J end by 4 bases, with 11 bases between. The CDR3 bases are TGTGCCAGCAGCTTAATGGGACCTTCCTATGGCTACACCTTC. This encodes CASSLMGPSYGYTF.

The chain recombines TRBV29-1 with TRBJ1-1, with D hard to call. V dropped 6 bases and J dropped 1 base, with 9 bases sitting between them. The CDR3 totals 12 residues. Germline-derived CDR1 and CDR2 are SQVTM and ANQGSEA. The CDR3 region is CSVKPPNTEAFF. In nucleotides, the CDR3 is TGCAGCGTAAAACCACCGAACACTGAAGCTTTCTTT.

The V and J genes are TRBV7-9 and TRBJ2-1; TRBD2 matches at 10 bases. CDR3 length equals 16 residues. Germline loops: CDR1 SEHNR, CDR2 FQNEAQ (reference sequence). With 8 bases clipped from V and 4 bases from J, the junction kept 11 bases outside the gene matches. The CDR3: CASGRLAGDKYNEQFF. In DNA, the CDR3 is TGTGCCAGCGGGAGGCTAGCGGGGGATAAATACAATGAGCAGTTCTTC.

The chain couples TRBV29-1 to TRBJ2-7; D unclear. Germline-derived CDR1 and CDR2 are SQVTM and ANQGSEA. V shed 5 bases and J shed 0 bases, with 8 bases lying between them. The CDR3 length is 12 residues. CDR3: CSVLGNSYEQYF. Here the CDR3 DNA reads TGCAGCGTTCTAGGGAACTCCTACGAGCAGTACTTC.

This clone was detected a few times. This chain links TRBV28 with TRBJ1-5; D gene ambiguous. Germline CDR1 is MDHEN and CDR2 is SYDVKM. V lost 5 bases and J lost 7, with 12 bases in between. The CDR3 has 13 residues. Written as DNA, the CDR3 is TGTGCCAGCAGTCGCGGGTTGGTACAGCCCCAGCATTTT. Amino acids: CASSRGLVQPQHF.

The rearrangement joins TRBV14 to TRBJ2-3; D is unresolved. Trimming cost V 0 bases and J 5 bases, with 9 bases left between them. This CDR3 comprises 14 residues. Germline values: CDR1 SGHDN, CDR2 FVKESK. The DNA for the CDR3 is TGTGCCAGCAGCCAAGAGGGCCCCGGAGATACGCAGTATTTT. It yields the protein CASSQEGPGDTQYF.

This sequence joins TRBV4-3 and TRBJ1-2; 10 bases line up with TRBD1. CDR1 LGHNA and CDR2 YSLEER come from the germline V gene. J was trimmed by 0 bases and V by 3 bases; bases with no gene match: 7. The CDR3 runs 17 residues. The CDR3 region has the DNA TGCGCCAGCAGCCAGCTGACAGGGGGCGCATCTAACTATGGCTACACCTTC. Translated, it gives CASSQLTGGASNYGYTF.

A remark on this clone: Other DNA sequences in the sample encode the same CDR3. The chain is built from TRBV2 and TRBJ2-7; 9 bases agree with TRBD1. V was clipped by 8 bases and J by 3 bases; unmatched bases: 5. The CDR3 loop spans 13 amino acids. Germline V lookup: CDR1 SNHLY, CDR2 FYNNEI. The CDR3 reads CASGDRVGYEQYF. CDR3 nucleotides: TGTGCCAGCGGGGACAGGGTAGGCTACGAGCAGTACTTC. The full variable domain, completed using reference TRBV2 and TRBJ2-7, is EPEVTQTPSHQVTQMGQEVILRCVPISNHLYFYWYRQILGQKVEFLVSFYNNEISEKSEIFDDQFSVERPDGSNFTLKIRSTKLEDSAMYFCASGDRVGYEQYFGPGTRLTVT.

The chain couples TRBV4-1 to TRBJ2-3; 7 bases align to TRBD2. CDR1 and CDR2 (germline): MGHRA, YSYEKL. The length of the CDR3 is 18 residues. Trimming at V came to 0 bases and at J to 1 base, leaving 10 bases not matched to a gene. CDR3 sequence (DNA): TGCGCCAGCAGCCAAGATGAGGGACTGGCGGGGGGCACAGATACGCAGTATTTT. It codes for CASSQDEGLAGGTDTQYF.

This sequence joins TRBV6-1 and TRBJ1-4; weak D call: TRBD1 (5 bases). With 2 bases removed from V and 1 base from J, the gap between germline ends came to 14 bases. This CDR3 comprises 17 residues. Germline assignment: CDR1 MNHNS and CDR2 SASEGT. The CDR3 nucleotides are TGTGCCAGCAGTGAATATGGCGGGGGGTTAACTAATGAAAAACTGTTTTTT. Amino acids: CASSEYGGGLTNEKLFF.

In regard to this clone: This specimen includes other DNA sequences encoding the same CDR3. CDR3 nucleotide sequence: TGTGCCAGCAGTTACGGGAGGCAAGAGACCCAGTACTTC. It encodes CASSYGRQETQYF. This chain joins TRBV6-5 and TRBJ2-5; D is possibly TRBD2 (6 bases). The length of the CDR3 is 13 residues. Germline V gene data show CDR1 as MNHEY and CDR2 as SVGAGI. With 2 bases removed from V and 2 bases from J, the gap between germline ends came to 6 bases.

The V and J genes are TRBV7-9 and TRBJ2-5; possible D gene TRBD2, 6 bases. The V end lost 5 bases, the J end lost 5 bases, and 18 bases lay between the germline ends. The germline CDR1 and CDR2 sequences are SEHNR and FQNEAQ (reference sequence). CDR3 size: 15 residues. CDR3 amino acids: CASSPPQTSKETQYF. CDR3 DNA sequence: TGTGCCAGCAGCCCCCCTCAGACTAGTAAGGAGACCCAGTACTTC.

The rearrangement joins TRBV19 to TRBJ2-2, with D hard to call. The germline gives CDR1 LNHDA, CDR2 SQIVND (reference sequence). The CDR3 is 14 amino acids. The V end lost 6 bases, the J end lost 3 bases, and 11 bases lay between the germline ends. The CDR3 DNA reads TGTGCCAGTAGCTACGGTAGCCACACCGGGGAGCTGTTTTTT. It yields the protein CASSYGSHTGELFF.

V usage is TRBV27 and J usage is TRBJ2-3; no firm D call. Germline V gene sequence: CDR1 MNHEY, CDR2 SMNVEV (reference sequence). CDR3 length equals 15 residues. Trimming took 11 bases from V and 2 from J, leaving 20 bases between them. CDR3 protein: CAYANGARYTDTQYF. Here the CDR3 DNA reads TGTGCCTACGCGAACGGAGCAAGATACACAGATACGCAGTATTTT.